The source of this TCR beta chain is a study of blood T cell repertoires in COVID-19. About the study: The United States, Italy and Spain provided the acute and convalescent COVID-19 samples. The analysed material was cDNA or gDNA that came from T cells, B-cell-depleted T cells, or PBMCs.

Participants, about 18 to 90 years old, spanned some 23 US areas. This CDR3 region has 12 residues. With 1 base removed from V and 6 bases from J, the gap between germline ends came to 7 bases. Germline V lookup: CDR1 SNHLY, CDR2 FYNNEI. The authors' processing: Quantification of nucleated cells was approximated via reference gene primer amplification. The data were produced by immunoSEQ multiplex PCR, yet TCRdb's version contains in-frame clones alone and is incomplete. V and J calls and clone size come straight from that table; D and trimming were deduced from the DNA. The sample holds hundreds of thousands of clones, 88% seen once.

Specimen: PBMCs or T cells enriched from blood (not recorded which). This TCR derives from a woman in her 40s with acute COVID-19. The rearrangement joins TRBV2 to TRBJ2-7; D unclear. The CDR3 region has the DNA TGTGCCAGCAGTGAAGTTCCCATCGAGCAGTACTTC. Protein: CASSEVPIEQYF. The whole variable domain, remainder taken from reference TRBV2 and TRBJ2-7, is EPEVTQTPSHQVTQMGQEVILRCVPISNHLYFYWYRQILGQKVEFLVSFYNNEISEKSEIFDDQFSVERPDGSNFTLKIRSTKLEDSAMYFCASSEVPIEQYFGPGTRLTVT.